The 21 T cell receptor beta chains below all came from one sample that was sequenced in a study of CD8 T cells in ankylosing spondylitis. Study outcomes and limitations: Eight highly homologous variants formed a TCR beta motif that appeared characteristic of ankylosing spondylitis blood.

TCRdb reprocessed the 5' RACE reads with MiXCR, giving one entry per CDR3 protein. Of about 500,000 distinct CDR3 sequences in the sample, roughly 13% were seen once. Antigen specificity for these receptors is unknown. Material: blood, either unsorted or a sorted T cell fraction (not recorded which). All receptors come from a male donor with ankylosing spondylitis.

The chain carries TRBV29-1 and TRBJ1-2, with 8 bases fitting TRBD1. This CDR3 is 13 amino acids long. Germline CDR1 is SQVTM and CDR2 is ANQGSEA. Losses at the gene ends were 3 bases for V and 7 bases for J; bases not matched to a gene: 7. The CDR3 DNA is TGCAGCGTTGAGTCAGGGGGCCCCGGTGGCTACACCTTC. Encoded protein: CSVESGGPGGYTF.

This clonotype was seen a handful of times. The chain's CDR3 is CASSSHGLAGGLWNEQFF. The CDR3, as DNA: TGTGCCAGCAGTTCACACGGACTAGCGGGAGGGCTCTGGAATGAGCAGTTCTTC. V usage is TRBV6-5 and J usage is TRBJ2-1, with TRBD2 matching over 15 bases. Germline CDR1 reads MNHEY; CDR2 reads SVGAGI. The trim removed 4 bases at V and 7 bases at J, leaving 11 bases unmatched. The CDR3 spans 18 residues.

This clonotype came up a few times. The gene calls are TRBV3-1 and TRBJ2-1, with 9 bases fitting TRBD2. There are 16 residues in the CDR3. The germline V gene has CDR1 LGHDT and CDR2 YNNKEL (reference sequence). Trimming took 0 bases from V and 2 from J; bases not matched to a gene: 2. Here the CDR3 reads CASSQDASGTYNEQFF. The CDR3 coding sequence is TGTGCCAGCAGCCAAGATGCTAGCGGGACCTACAATGAGCAGTTCTTC.

The chain couples TRBV12-3 or TRBV12-4 to TRBJ1-6; D is unclear. Trimming pared 6 bases from V and 7 bases from J, leaving 10 bases between. The CDR3 runs to 13 residues. CDR3 nucleotide sequence: TGTGCCAGCAGGCGAGATGGAAATTCACCCCTCCACTTT. Its protein is CASRRDGNSPLHF.

This clonotype occurred many times. The chain links TRBV5-6 to TRBJ1-4; tentative D call: TRBD1 (6 bases). CDR1 and CDR2 from the germline V gene are SGHDT and YYEEEE. CDR3 length: 14 residues. V was clipped by 4 bases and J by 8 bases, with 15 bases between them. Here the CDR3 reads CASSRGERDEKLFF. For the CDR3, the DNA is TGTGCCAGCAGCAGGGGGGAGCGGGACGAAAAACTGTTTTTT.

In its sample, this clonotype was seen a few times. V gene TRBV5-1 combines with J gene TRBJ1-3, with a possible D match to TRBD1 (6 bases). This CDR3 has 14 amino acids. CDR1 and CDR2 from the germline V gene are SGHRS and YFSETQ. V lost 7 bases, J lost 8 bases, and 19 bases lay in between. The CDR3 DNA reads as TGCGCCAGCCGACCGGACAGCCAGACGGACACCATATATTTT. Amino acids: CASRPDSQTDTIYF.

This clonotype has a count of ten or more. The rearrangement joins TRBV11-2 to TRBJ2-1, with a tentative D call TRBD2 (5 bases). Trimming stripped 5 bases from V and 3 bases from J, with 11 bases between. Germline CDR1 is SGHAT and CDR2 is FQNNGV. This CDR3 has 14 amino acids. Here the CDR3 reads CASSPFRDYNEQFF. For the CDR3, the DNA is TGTGCCAGCAGCCCTTTTCGGGACTACAATGAGCAGTTCTTC.

The chain is built from TRBV11-2 and TRBJ2-3, with 12 bases that match TRBD2. The V segment lost 2 bases and the J segment 0 bases; nucleotides outside the gene matches: 6. In germline, CDR1 is SGHAT, CDR2 FQNNGV. The CDR3 is 18 amino acids. The CDR3 is CASSLLPTSGGSTDTQYF. Written as DNA, the CDR3 is TGTGCCAGCAGCTTATTACCGACTAGCGGGGGAAGCACAGATACGCAGTATTTT.

In this sample, this clonotype turned up many times. The V call is TRBV5-1, the J call TRBJ2-2, with D perhaps assigned TRBD1 or TRBD2 (5 bases each). The germline CDR1 and CDR2 sequences are SGHRS and YFSETQ. This CDR3 is built from 17 residues. Deletions cut 0 bases from V and 4 bases from J, with 16 bases between. The CDR3 sequence: CASSLDDPGPSTGELFF. CDR3 nucleotides: TGCGCCAGCAGCTTGGATGACCCGGGACCAAGCACCGGGGAGCTGTTTTTT.

The chain combines TRBV12-3 or TRBV12-4 with TRBJ2-3; a possible D gene is TRBD1 (5 bases). The CDR3 extends over 16 amino acids. V was pared by 1 base and J by 5 bases, with 16 bases between. Written as DNA, the CDR3 is TGTGCCAGCAGTTTAGGGGGCAATAGAAGAGTAGATACGCAGTATTTT. Translation gives CASSLGGNRRVDTQYF.

This clonotype was counted only a few times. The chain combines TRBV29-1 with TRBJ2-5, with D uncertain. The V gene's germline CDR1 is SQVTM and CDR2 ANQGSEA. The CDR3 sequence is 13 residues long. Between the trimmed V and J ends, which lost 0 bases and 4 bases, there was a span of 9 bases. The CDR3 loop is CSVEDQSRETQYF. CDR3 nucleotide sequence: TGCAGCGTTGAAGATCAGTCCAGAGAGACCCAGTACTTC.

This clonotype was seen repeatedly, ten times or more. The chain employs TRBV10-1 and TRBJ1-1, with 8 bases that match TRBD1. With 0 bases clipped from V and 8 bases from J, the junction kept 8 bases outside the gene matches. Germline CDR1 is WNHNN and CDR2 is SYGVQD (reference sequence). CDR3 length: 15 residues. The CDR3 loop reads CASSESGTGYAEAFF. The CDR3 DNA reads TGCGCCAGCAGTGAGTCCGGGACAGGCTATGCGGAAGCTTTCTTT.

This sequence joins TRBV20-1 and TRBJ2-5, with 9 bases lining up with TRBD2. This CDR3 has 15 residues. Per germline, CDR1 DFQATT and CDR2 SNEGSKA (reference sequence). The V and J ends lost 6 bases and 3 bases, in that order; junction bases with no gene match: 11. CDR3 in DNA: TGCAGTGCAACGAGGCCCGGGACTAGCAAAGAGACCCAGTACTTC. As protein: CSATRPGTSKETQYF.

This clonotype came up many times. V is TRBV3-1 and J is TRBJ1-5; TRBD1 agrees at 11 bases. The CDR3 spans 15 residues. V lost 4 bases to trimming and J lost 7 bases; unmatched junction nucleotides: 6. Germline assignment: CDR1 LGHDT and CDR2 YNNKEL (reference sequence). The CDR3 nucleotides read TGTGCCAGCAGCCTCGGGACAGGGGGTATGCAGCCCCAGCATTTT. It is translated as CASSLGTGGMQPQHF.

The genes are TRBV18 and TRBJ1-3, with 7 bases fitting TRBD1. Trimming took 6 bases from V and 6 from J; bases not matched to a gene: 11. Per germline, CDR1 KGHSH and CDR2 LQKENI. CDR3 length: 15 residues. CDR3 nucleotides: TGTGCCAGCTCCCTCTCAGGGGGTTCGGAAAACACCATATATTTT. Translating it yields CASSLSGGSENTIYF.

This rearrangement joins TRBV20-1 to TRBJ2-7; 7 nucleotides agree with TRBD2. The germline V gene has CDR1 DFQATT and CDR2 SNEGSKA (reference sequence). CDR3 length equals 15 residues. V lost 6 bases and J lost 1; bases outside the gene matches: 12. The CDR3 bases are TGCAGTGCCACGTTATTCAGCGGGGCTTCCTACGAGCAGTACTTC. Protein: CSATLFSGASYEQYF.

CDR3 sequence: CASSYVQDTEAFF. The CDR3 DNA follows: TGTGCCAGCTCATACGTACAGGACACTGAAGCTTTCTTT. This chain uses TRBV18 with TRBJ1-1, with D possibly matching TRBD1 (5 bases). The germline CDR1 and CDR2 sequences are KGHSH and LQKENI. The CDR3 runs to 13 residues. V lost 5 bases, J lost 3 bases, and 10 bases lay in between.

This clonotype was observed many times. As DNA, the CDR3 is TGTGCCAGCACCACGGGCCGAACCCCCAACTATGGCTACACCTTC. Protein: CASTTGRTPNYGYTF. V and J are TRBV12-3 or TRBV12-4 and TRBJ1-2; D is uncertain. The CDR3 extends over 15 amino acids. The V gene lost 7 bases and the J gene lost 2 bases, with 17 bases spanning the gap.

This clonotype was counted at least ten times. The genes are TRBV11-2 and TRBJ2-1, with a tentative D call TRBD1 (6 bases). In germline, CDR1 is SGHAT, CDR2 FQNNGV. The CDR3 is made up of 15 amino acids. Between the trimmed V and J ends, which lost 2 bases and 6 bases, there was a span of 14 bases. The CDR3 nucleotides read TGTGCCAGCAGCTTACATCCAGGGGCGGGCAATGAGCAGTTCTTC. It is translated as CASSLHPGAGNEQFF.

This clonotype was seen a few times. The chain employs TRBV12-3 or TRBV12-4 and TRBJ1-1; D perhaps matches TRBD1 (5 bases). Trimming removed 3 bases from V and 0 bases from J, with 8 bases in between. The CDR3 covers 14 residues. CDR3 in amino acids: CASSFMGLNTEAFF. The CDR3 DNA reads as TGTGCCAGCAGTTTCATGGGACTGAACACTGAAGCTTTCTTT.

This clonotype was picked up a small number of times. The V gene is TRBV5-1, the J gene TRBJ1-5; D remains ambiguous. Germline CDR1 reads SGHRS; CDR2 reads YFSETQ. This CDR3 comprises 14 residues. Between the trimmed V and J ends, which lost 2 bases and 4 bases, there was a span of 10 bases. CDR3 protein: CASSFAGENQPQHF. DNA of the CDR3: TGCGCCAGCAGCTTCGCCGGCGAGAATCAGCCCCAGCATTTT. Full variable domain (rest looked up from reference TRBV5-1 and TRBJ1-5): KAGVTQTPRYLIKTRGQQVTLSCSPISGHRSVSWYQQTPGQGLQFLFEYFSETQRNKGNFPGRFSGRQFSNSRSEMNVSTLELGDSALYLCASSFAGENQPQHFGDGTRLSIL.